The subject of this entry is one TCR beta chain. Its antigen is unidentified. The data are from a study of T-cell memory formation after mild COVID-19. Study-level findings and limits: Among clones peaking at day 37 in the second wave, SARS-CoV-2 specificity remained unconfirmed.

TCRdb reprocessed the 5' RACE reads via MiXCR and lists one record per CDR3 protein. Of a few hundred thousand distinct CDR3 sequences listed, 15% to 20% were seen once; the top ten hold roughly 24%. The germline gives CDR1 SGHRS, CDR2 YFSETQ. J lost 4 bases, V lost 4 bases, and 10 bases had no gene match. The CDR3 contains 15 residues. The receptor comes from a young man who had mild COVID-19 (a few samples of this study predate the infection). Cell type and time point are not known. This chain uses TRBV5-1 with TRBJ2-5; 7 nucleotides line up with TRBD2. Specimen: PBMCs or a T cell subset sorted from them (not recorded which). The DNA of the CDR3 is TGCGCCAGCAGCAAGGAGCTCGGACTAGGAGAGACCCAGTACTTC. It specifies CASSKELGLGETQYF.